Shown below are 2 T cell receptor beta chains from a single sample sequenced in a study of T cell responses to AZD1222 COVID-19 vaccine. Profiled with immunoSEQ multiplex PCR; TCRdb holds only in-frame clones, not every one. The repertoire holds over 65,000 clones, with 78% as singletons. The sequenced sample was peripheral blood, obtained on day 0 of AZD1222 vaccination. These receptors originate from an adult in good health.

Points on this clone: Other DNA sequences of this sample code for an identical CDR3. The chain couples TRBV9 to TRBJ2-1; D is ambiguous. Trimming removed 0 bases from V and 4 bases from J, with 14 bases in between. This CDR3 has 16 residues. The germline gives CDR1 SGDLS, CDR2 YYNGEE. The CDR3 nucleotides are TGTGCCAGCAGCGTAGGAACCAGTTGGCTTTACAATGAGCAGTTCTTC. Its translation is CASSVGTSWLYNEQFF.

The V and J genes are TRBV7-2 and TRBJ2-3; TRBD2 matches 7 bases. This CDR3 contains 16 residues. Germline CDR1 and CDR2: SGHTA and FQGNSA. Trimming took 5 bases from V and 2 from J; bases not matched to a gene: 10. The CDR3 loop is CASSQRGGAFTDTQYF. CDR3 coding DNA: TGTGCCAGCAGCCAGCGGGGAGGGGCGTTCACAGATACGCAGTATTTT.